These 28 T cell receptor beta chains originate from one sample sequenced in a study of T-cell reconstitution after alpha-beta-depleted transplantation in children. Unique molecular identifiers were incorporated into the prepared TCRbeta library. TCRdb re-analysed the PCR reads in MiXCR, keeping a single row per CDR3 protein. The sample carries some 200,000 distinct CDR3 sequences, 6.3% recorded once. The input for sequencing was PBMCs, taken before TCRalphabeta/CD19-depleted stem cell transplant. These receptors were taken from a girl less than two years old with combined immunodeficiency, due to receive a stem cell transplant.

Many counts were recorded for this clonotype. The chain has TRBV12-3 or TRBV12-4 and TRBJ1-2; D remains ambiguous. The CDR3 extends over 15 amino acids. V lost 7 bases, J lost 3 bases, and 18 bases lay in between. The CDR3 bases are TGTGCCAGCACCCGTCGGGAGTCTTTTTACTATGGCTACACCTTC. It translates to CASTRRESFYYGYTF.

This clonotype was recorded at least ten times. The chain links TRBV7-2 to TRBJ2-2; the D is unclear. The germline V and J ends were trimmed by 2 bases and 5 bases, with 6 bases remaining between them. This CDR3 is built from 13 residues. CDR1 and CDR2 from the germline V gene are SGHTA and FQGNSA. The CDR3 DNA is TGTGCCAGCAGCTTACAGTTAACCGGGGAGCTGTTTTTT. Amino acid sequence: CASSLQLTGELFF.

J is TRBJ2-3 and V is TRBV7-8, with 10 positions matching TRBD2. Germline lookup yields CDR1 SGHVS and CDR2 FQNEAQ. The CDR3 sequence is 17 residues long. V lost 6 bases to trimming and J lost 11 bases; unmatched junction nucleotides: 20. CDR3 nucleotide sequence: TGTGCCAGCAGTCCCCACGGCAAAAGCGGGAGGGCCATCGGGCAGTATTTT. Protein product: CASSPHGKSGRAIGQYF. Full variable domain (rest looked up from reference TRBV7-8 and TRBJ2-3): GAGVSQSPRYKVAKRGQDVALRCDPISGHVSLFWYQQALGQGPEFLTYFQNEAQLDKSGLPSDRFFAERPEGSVSTLKIQRTQQEDSAVYLCASSPHGKSGRAIGQYFGPGTRLTVL.

This clonotype was seen ten or more times. The chain has TRBV12-3 or TRBV12-4 and TRBJ1-1; D might be TRBD1 (5 bases). V lost 6 bases and J 4 bases, leaving 15 bases between the germline ends. This CDR3 is 14 amino acids long. In DNA, the CDR3 is TGTGCCAGCAGCCGAGGGACGCGGGCCACTGAAGCTTTCTTT. This codes for CASSRGTRATEAFF.

This clonotype was detected ten times or more. The chain carries TRBV29-1 and TRBJ2-1; D gene unclear. This CDR3 is built from 15 residues. Trimming took off 0 bases at V and 7 bases at J, with 16 bases between the two ends. Germline V gene data show CDR1 as SQVTM and CDR2 as ANQGSEA. The CDR3 DNA reads as TGCAGCGTTGAAGACGTTACGGCCCTAAGGAATGAGCAGTTCTTC. This encodes CSVEDVTALRNEQFF.

The chain employs TRBV19 and TRBJ1-6; D ambiguous. Germline V gives CDR1 LNHDA, CDR2 SQIVND (reference sequence). Trimming stripped 10 bases from V and 10 bases from J, with 20 bases between. The CDR3 loop spans 14 amino acids. The CDR3 protein is CATYLIWAGSPLHF. The CDR3 DNA sequence: TGTGCCACCTACCTTATTTGGGCGGGGTCACCCCTCCACTTT.

This clonotype has at least ten counts. The genes are TRBV9 and TRBJ2-3, with 9 bases identical to TRBD2. This CDR3 has 15 residues. Per germline, CDR1 SGDLS and CDR2 YYNGEE. The J segment lost 11 bases and the V segment lost 0 bases, leaving 10 bases of the junction unmatched. As DNA, the CDR3 is TGTGCCAGCAGCGTAGAGGGTAGCGGGGGCGGCCGGCAGTATTTT. Residues: CASSVEGSGGGRQYF.

In its sample, this clonotype was seen many times. The V and J genes are TRBV18 and TRBJ2-3, with D possibly being TRBD1 or TRBD2 (5 bases each). This CDR3 is built from 16 residues. Per the germline V gene, CDR1 is KGHSH and CDR2 is LQKENI. V lost 2 bases and J 6 bases, leaving 18 bases between the germline ends. The CDR3 protein is CASSPRDHTLEDTQYF. CDR3 nucleotides: TGTGCCAGCTCACCAAGGGACCATACCCTCGAGGATACGCAGTATTTT.

The chain has TRBV6-2 or TRBV6-3 and TRBJ1-5, with unresolved D. Germline CDR1 and CDR2: MNHEY and SVGEGT. The CDR3 is 12 residues long. V lost 4 bases to trimming and J lost 2 bases, with 3 bases between them. The CDR3 region has the DNA TGTGCCAGCAGTTGGGGCAATCAGCCCCAGCATTTT. Encoded protein: CASSWGNQPQHF.

The table lists this clonotype with many counts. The chain recombines TRBV20-1 with TRBJ2-2, with a possible D match to TRBD2 (6 bases). The CDR3 totals 15 residues. Germline loops: CDR1 DFQATT, CDR2 SNEGSKA (reference sequence). V dropped 7 bases and J dropped 2 bases, with 17 bases sitting between them. CDR3 sequence (DNA): TGCAGTGACGTCCTCCGGACTACTAACACCGGGGAGCTGTTTTTT. This sequence encodes CSDVLRTTNTGELFF.

This clonotype was seen ten or more times. The chain joins TRBV27 to TRBJ2-1; a possible D gene is TRBD1 (5 bases). Per the germline V gene, CDR1 is MNHEY and CDR2 is SMNVEV (reference sequence). Trimming took 4 bases from V and 7 from J, leaving 8 bases between them. CDR3 length: 12 residues. CDR3 protein: CASSSQGNEQFF. The CDR3 nucleotides are TGTGCCAGCAGTTCGCAGGGTAATGAGCAGTTCTTC.

This clonotype was seen more than once but under ten times. The J gene is TRBJ1-6, the V gene TRBV9; D may be TRBD1 (6 bases). V shed 0 bases and J shed 0 bases, with 10 bases lying between them. In germline, CDR1 is SGDLS, CDR2 YYNGEE. The CDR3 totals 17 residues. DNA for the CDR3: TGTGCCAGCAGCGTAGAAGGGGGAAGCTCCTATAATTCACCCCTCCACTTT. It is translated as CASSVEGGSSYNSPLHF.

This clonotype has ten or more counts. V gene TRBV20-1 combines with J gene TRBJ2-3, with D possibly being TRBD1 or TRBD2 (5 bases each). V was pared by 5 bases and J by 6 bases, with 15 bases between. Germline CDR1 DFQATT, CDR2 SNEGSKA (reference sequence). The CDR3 spans 13 residues. CDR3 amino acids: CSAGDGSWDTQYF. The DNA of the CDR3 is TGCAGTGCTGGGGACGGTAGTTGGGATACGCAGTATTTT.

This clonotype was seen many times. The chain recombines TRBV28 with TRBJ1-2; D is unclear. V was pared by 1 base and J by 7 bases, with 10 bases between. From germline, CDR1 is MDHEN and CDR2 SYDVKM. The CDR3 has 13 residues. The CDR3 protein is CASSLSSRTGYTF. Here the CDR3 DNA reads TGTGCCAGCAGTTTATCCTCGAGGACTGGCTACACCTTC.

This clonotype showed up many times. DNA of the CDR3: TGTGCCAGCAGCGCCCGACAGGGGGCTAGCACCGGGGAGCTGTTTTTT. The encoded protein is CASSARQGASTGELFF. The chain employs TRBV9 and TRBJ2-2; 10 bases align to TRBD1. Germline CDR1 is SGDLS and CDR2 is YYNGEE. This CDR3 spans 16 amino acids. J lost 4 bases, V lost 3 bases, and 6 bases had no gene match.

This clonotype was counted at least ten times. The rearrangement joins TRBV24-1 to TRBJ2-5, with D tentatively TRBD1 or TRBD2 (5 bases each). CDR1 KGHDR and CDR2 SFDVKD come from the germline V gene. This CDR3 is built from 17 residues. V lost 0 bases to trimming and J lost 5 bases, with 18 bases between them. The CDR3 spells CATSDLPPGALQETQYF. The CDR3 nucleotides are TGTGCCACCAGTGATTTGCCTCCCGGGGCCCTCCAGGAGACCCAGTACTTC.

This clonotype was counted at least ten times. The genes are TRBV29-1 and TRBJ2-5, with D possibly being TRBD1 (5 bases). The V end lost 1 base, the J end lost 0 bases, and 24 bases lay between the germline ends. The CDR3 sequence is 19 residues long. Germline V gene lookup returns CDR1 SQVTM and CDR2 ANQGSEA. The CDR3 sequence is CSVEVRTLRARMYQETQYF. For the CDR3, the DNA is TGCAGCGTTGAAGTTCGGACACTTAGGGCCAGGATGTACCAAGAGACCCAGTACTTC. Supplemented by reference TRBV29-1 and TRBJ2-5, the full variable domain reads SAVISQKPSRDICQRGTSLTIQCQVDSQVTMMFWYRQQPGQSLTLIATANQGSEATYESGFVIDKFPISRPNLTFSTLTVSNMSPEDSSIYLCSVEVRTLRARMYQETQYFGPGTRLLVL.

The CDR3 spells CASSISGGAAGELFF. CDR3 DNA: TGTGCCAGCAGTATCAGCGGGGGGGCCGCCGGGGAGCTGTTTTTT. The V and J genes are TRBV12-3 or TRBV12-4 and TRBJ2-2, with 10 nucleotides matching TRBD2. This CDR3 has 15 amino acids. Trimming at V came to 5 bases and at J to 6 bases, leaving 6 bases not matched to a gene.

V is TRBV4-2 and J is TRBJ2-1; 9 bases are shared with TRBD2. Per germline, CDR1 LGHNA and CDR2 YNFKEQ. The CDR3 has 15 residues. V lost 1 base to trimming and J lost 9 bases; unmatched junction nucleotides: 7. CDR3 bases: TGTGCCAGCAGCCAAGGGCTAGCGGGGTGGGTTGAGCAGTTCTTC. Its protein is CASSQGLAGWVEQFF.

This clonotype was observed at least ten times. The rearrangement links TRBV4-1 to TRBJ2-7; D is perhaps TRBD1 (6 bases). The V end lost 5 bases, the J end lost 6 bases, and 14 bases lay between the germline ends. CDR1 and CDR2 (germline): MGHRA, YSYEKL. This CDR3 region has 13 residues. CDR3 residues: CASSSDRFGEQYF. The CDR3 DNA follows: TGCGCCAGCAGCTCCGACAGGTTTGGCGAGCAGTACTTC.

This clonotype was detected ten times or more. CDR3 residues: CATSDLSGGGTMNEQFF. The DNA of the CDR3 is TGTGCCACCAGTGATTTGTCGGGCGGGGGCACCATGAATGAGCAGTTCTTC. The chain is built from TRBV24-1 and TRBJ2-1; D is possibly TRBD2 (7 bases). Germline V lookup: CDR1 KGHDR, CDR2 SFDVKD. The CDR3 totals 17 residues. V was cut by 0 bases and J by 7 bases, with 18 bases left in between.

This clonotype was detected many times. J is TRBJ2-7 and V is TRBV24-1; TRBD1 aligns across 9 bases. The CDR3 loop spans 17 amino acids. Trimming cost V 2 bases and J 4 bases; bases outside gene matches: 11. CDR1 KGHDR and CDR2 SFDVKD come from the germline V gene. CDR3 region: CATSDSPGQGTRYEQYF. As DNA, the CDR3 is TGTGCCACCAGTGATTCGCCGGGACAGGGAACCCGTTACGAGCAGTACTTC.

Many counts were recorded for this clonotype. V gene TRBV2 combines with J gene TRBJ2-1, with 8 bases identical to TRBD2. This CDR3 has 13 residues. Per the germline V gene, CDR1 is SNHLY and CDR2 is FYNNEI. V shed 11 bases, J shed 3 bases, and the junction held 6 bases outside the gene matches. The chain's CDR3 is CAGQAGDYNEQFF. Written as DNA, the CDR3 is TGTGCCGGCCAAGCGGGGGACTACAATGAGCAGTTCTTC.

This clonotype has at least ten counts. The chain combines TRBV20-1 with TRBJ2-4, with 7 bases lining up with TRBD1. The CDR3 covers 14 residues. Germline assignment: CDR1 DFQATT and CDR2 SNEGSKA (reference sequence). Trimming took 0 bases from V and 8 from J; bases not matched to a gene: 7. In DNA form, the CDR3 reads TGCAGTGCTAGAGATTTCCCCGGGACAGACATTCAGTACTTC. Its protein is CSARDFPGTDIQYF.

At least ten counts were recorded for this clonotype. This chain joins TRBV7-2 and TRBJ2-3; either TRBD1 or TRBD2 may fit D (5 bases each). CDR1 and CDR2 from the germline V gene are SGHTA and FQGNSA. Trimming pared 4 bases from V and 4 bases from J, leaving 18 bases between. The CDR3 has 16 amino acids. The DNA of the CDR3 is TGTGCCAGCAGCTCCGGGACCCTTGTCTATGCAGATACGCAGTATTTT. This encodes CASSSGTLVYADTQYF.

The chain is built from TRBV4-1 and TRBJ1-3; D ambiguous. Trimming took 4 bases from V and 0 from J, leaving 13 bases between them. The CDR3 covers 16 residues. In germline, CDR1 is MGHRA, CDR2 YSYEKL. The CDR3: CASSPSWQNSGNTIYF. CDR3 nucleotides: TGCGCCAGCAGCCCAAGTTGGCAGAACTCTGGAAACACCATATATTTT.

This clonotype was detected many times. The chain recombines TRBV15 with TRBJ2-7; D may be TRBD1 (5 bases). V lost 6 bases to trimming and J lost 3 bases, with 15 bases between them. From germline, CDR1 is LNHNV and CDR2 YYDKDF (reference sequence). The CDR3 spans 14 residues. The CDR3, as DNA: TGTGCCACCAGTTCGTCAGGGTACGACTACGAGCAGTACTTC. Amino acids: CATSSSGYDYEQYF.

This clonotype was counted at least ten times. The genes are TRBV6-2 or TRBV6-3 and TRBJ2-2, with 9 bases matching TRBD1. The J segment lost 4 bases and the V segment lost 5 bases, leaving 11 bases of the junction unmatched. CDR1 is MNHEY, CDR2 SVGEGT, per germline. CDR3 size: 17 residues. CDR3 DNA: TGTGCCAGCAGTCCCGAGAGGGGACAGGGAGGCACCGGGGAGCTGTTTTTT. Translating gives CASSPERGQGGTGELFF.